Below, one TCR beta chain is given with its context. Its antigen remains unknown. This sample is drawn from a study of CD8 T cells in Susac syndrome. Study outcomes and limitations: The number of individuals included in the study's TCR sequencing and HLA analysis was acknowledged as relatively small.

From blood CD8+ and CD4+ T cells, TCR beta sequences were generated. It was treatment-naive patients with stable or active relapsing-remitting disease who made up the multiple sclerosis controls. Trimming at V came to 6 bases and at J to 0 bases, leaving 8 bases not matched to a gene. The CDR3 has 16 residues. Germline V gives CDR1 SGHNT, CDR2 YYREEE (reference sequence). After extraction with the RNeasy kit, about 0.45 to 1 ug of the RNA was reverse transcribed using random hexamers. With immunoSEQ multiplex PCR, TCR beta CDR3 was amplified across 54 Vbeta and 13 Jbeta. TCRdb analysed the immunoSEQ multiplex PCR reads with MiXCR anew, one entry per CDR3 protein. The data show 190,000 or so distinct CDR3 sequences, roughly 96% seen once.

The rearrangement joins TRBV5-4 to TRBJ2-3, with TRBD2 identical over 9 bases. The clonotype was recovered from a human donor with multiple sclerosis. The specimen sequenced was CD4+ T cells from PBMCs. The CDR3 region has the DNA TGTGCCAGCACCTCTCGACTAGCGGCCAGCACAGATACGCAGTATTTT. Protein: CASTSRLAASTDTQYF.